This TCR beta chain was documented in a study of blood T cell repertoires in COVID-19 (dated by TCRdb to 2018 to 2021). About the investigation overall: The collaborator samples originated in the United States, Italy and Spain and spanned the acute and convalescent phases of COVID-19. Nearly every sample came with metadata listing a de-identified subject ID, COVID-19 status, age in years and sex. Where available, HLA class I and class II types were obtained from metadata supplied by the sample provider rather than from assay-based typing. The repertoires were made available in a free public database intended to serve as a resource for research on the immune response to SARS-CoV-2. The prospective study material was composed of cDNA or gDNA derived from T cells, B-cell-depleted T cells, or PBMCs. The dataset comprised deeply sampled blood TCRbeta repertoires from subjects exposed to, actively infected with, or recovered from COVID-19. The samples were drawn from two sources: the first 160 participants of the ongoing ImmuneRACE study, and 1,254 subjects contributed by 6 global collaborators. What the research found in general, with its limitations: The quantity of clinical and demographic metadata differed by source and by participant and was supplied without curation.

The CDR3 holds 15 amino acids from the cysteine to the phenylalanine. Only the CDR3 DNA stays, 45 bases, in frame from base 1. The trim is 1 base for V and 1 base for J, with a gap of 8 bases between the germline ends. Based on the germline V gene, the CDR1 and CDR2 sequences are SGHTA and FQGNSA. Note on this clone: Which antigen it targets is not known. Per-nucleotide qualities are absent, and no much larger clonotype sits a single base away.

TCRbeta CDR3 regions were amplified from genomic DNA using the immunoSEQ Assay, a bias-controlled multiplex PCR. The original pipeline was this. Nucleated cell counts per sample were estimated from amplification of reference gene primers within the assay. Sequence reads were collapsed and filtered to measure the absolute abundance of every unique TCRbeta CDR3 rearrangement. For each sample, productive Simpson clonality was calculated as the square root of Simpson's diversity index over productive rearrangements. TCRdb carries this immuneACCESS record with in-frame sequences only. Its versions omit some clonotypes, under half of them owing to an unresolved V gene in the studies checked, with the rest unexplained. The V and J calls and the clone size are those of that table, but D and trimming were determined from the DNA. Across this sample there are 60,000 to 85,000 clones, with roughly 87% seen only once. The ten largest account for 4.9% of the sample.

Whole blood was collected in K2EDTA tubes by collaborating institutions according to the institutions' own protocols. For TCRbeta analysis, collaborators shipped samples in one of three forms: frozen whole blood, isolated PBMCs, or DNA extracted from either of those sample types. Recombination connected TRBV7-2 to TRBJ2-1; a tentative D match to TRBD2 spans 5 bases. This sequence originates from a woman aged 45 to 65 with active COVID-19. Sample: peripheral blood. The CDR3 protein sequence reads: CASSLVRVSYNEQFF. The DNA sequence follows: TGTGCCAGCAGCTTAGTGAGGGTTTCCTACAATGAGCAGTTCTTC.